Presented here are 22 T cell receptor beta chains from one specimen sequenced in a study of identical twins. TCRdb re-called the 5' RACE reads with MiXCR, one entry per CDR3 protein. The top ten clones hold 13% to 15% of a sample with approximately 230,000 distinct CDR3 sequences, 5% to 7% of them seen once. These data also featured in a second study, about T cells expressing NK-cell markers.

Sequenced material: CD8+ T cells sorted from blood. The receptors were sampled from a woman aged 18-35 years in good health.

The chain combines TRBV6-2 or TRBV6-3 with TRBJ2-7; D gene ambiguous. Between the trimmed V and J ends, which lost 6 bases and 3 bases, there was a span of 15 bases. This CDR3 comprises 14 residues. CDR1 is MNHEY, CDR2 SVGEGT, per germline. In DNA form, the CDR3 reads TGTGCCAGCAGAACCTTAACCTCAGTCTACGAGCAGTACTTC. This encodes CASRTLTSVYEQYF.

The chain uses TRBV5-6 and TRBJ2-3, with D possibly matching TRBD2 (5 bases). The V end lost 4 bases, the J end lost 0 bases, and 27 bases lay between the germline ends. Germline loops: CDR1 SGHDT, CDR2 YYEEEE. The CDR3 sequence is 20 residues long. CDR3 protein: CASSPGVRSSALTSTDTQYF. The CDR3 nucleotides read TGTGCCAGCAGCCCCGGGGTCCGGAGCAGCGCCCTGACTAGCACAGATACGCAGTATTTT.

This clonotype was recorded a few times. The chain links TRBV4-1 to TRBJ2-1; 8 nucleotides align to TRBD2. The CDR3 is 15 amino acids. Germline CDR1 MGHRA, CDR2 YSYEKL. Losses at the gene ends were 4 bases for V and 5 bases for J; bases not matched to a gene: 7. The CDR3 sequence is CASSPQRERDNEQFF. CDR3 bases: TGCGCCAGCAGCCCGCAGCGGGAGAGGGACAATGAGCAGTTCTTC.

This clonotype came up a few times. The chain is built from TRBV7-6 and TRBJ2-7; possibly TRBD2 for D (5 bases). Per the germline V gene, CDR1 is SGHVS and CDR2 is FNYEAQ. The V and J ends lost 5 bases and 5 bases respectively, with 16 bases between them. This CDR3 is built from 14 residues. The CDR3 DNA reads as TGTGCCAGCAGCCTGTCACCGAGGGCCCACGAGCAGTACTTC. It yields the protein CASSLSPRAHEQYF.

This clonotype was observed at least ten times. The chain has TRBV12-3 or TRBV12-4 and TRBJ2-1; D may be TRBD1 or TRBD2 (7 bases each). The length of the CDR3 is 14 residues. Trimming removed 8 bases from V and 0 bases from J, with 11 bases in between. CDR3 in amino acids: CASAGDSSYNEQFF. The CDR3 DNA reads TGTGCCAGCGCGGGGGACAGCTCCTACAATGAGCAGTTCTTC.

This chain joins TRBV15 and TRBJ1-1; D gene unclear. In germline, CDR1 is LNHNV, CDR2 YYDKDF (reference sequence). The germline V and J ends were trimmed by 8 bases and 7 bases, with 11 bases remaining between them. The CDR3 extends over 11 amino acids. In nucleotides, the CDR3 is TGTGCCACCGGGGAGCGGAATGAAGCTTTCTTT. This codes for CATGERNEAFF.

The V and J genes are TRBV2 and TRBJ2-1; D possibly corresponds to TRBD2 (6 bases). Trimming stripped 3 bases from V and 10 bases from J, with 22 bases between. The CDR3 totals 16 residues. Germline CDR1 SNHLY, CDR2 FYNNEI. The CDR3 region is CASSEATDYHRAEQFF. CDR3 in DNA: TGTGCCAGCAGTGAGGCTACGGACTACCACCGGGCGGAGCAGTTCTTC.

This clonotype was observed a handful of times. The CDR3: CASSQDRDGALYEQYF. The CDR3 DNA reads as TGTGCCAGCAGCCAGGACCGGGACGGGGCACTGTACGAGCAGTACTTC. The gene calls are TRBV4-2 and TRBJ2-7; either TRBD1 or TRBD2 may fit D (5 bases each). Germline values: CDR1 LGHNA, CDR2 YNFKEQ. The V and J ends lost 3 bases and 4 bases respectively, with 19 bases between them. There are 16 residues in the CDR3.

The chain combines TRBV7-9 with TRBJ2-5; D ambiguous. The V gene's germline CDR1 is SEHNR and CDR2 FQNEAQ (reference sequence). Trimming pared 5 bases from V and 1 base from J, leaving 17 bases between. This CDR3 spans 16 amino acids. The CDR3 DNA reads TGTGCCAGCAGCCACCCGAGCCGACATCCCCAAGAGACCCAGTACTTC. Its protein is CASSHPSRHPQETQYF.

This clonotype was detected only a few times. The chain uses TRBV5-1 and TRBJ1-1; D gene ambiguous. This CDR3 has 14 amino acids. With 6 bases removed from V and 1 base from J, the gap between germline ends came to 13 bases. Germline V gene data show CDR1 as SGHRS and CDR2 as YFSETQ. The CDR3 loop reads CASTPLGTNTEAFF. The CDR3 bases are TGCGCCAGCACCCCTTTGGGTACGAACACTGAAGCTTTCTTT. Full variable domain (rest looked up from reference TRBV5-1 and TRBJ1-1): KAGVTQTPRYLIKTRGQQVTLSCSPISGHRSVSWYQQTPGQGLQFLFEYFSETQRNKGNFPGRFSGRQFSNSRSEMNVSTLELGDSALYLCASTPLGTNTEAFFGQGTRLTVV.

This clonotype was picked up a small number of times. This chain connects TRBV14 to TRBJ1-2; 7 bases fit TRBD1. Germline trimming cut 0 bases from V and 7 bases from J; bases unmatched to any gene: 8. The V gene's germline CDR1 is SGHDN and CDR2 FVKESK. The CDR3 extends over 15 amino acids. The DNA for the CDR3 is TGTGCCAGCAGCCAAGAGGGACAGTTCGTCGGTGGCTACACCTTC. It codes for CASSQEGQFVGGYTF.

The gene calls are TRBV6-5 and TRBJ2-7; D is possibly TRBD1 (6 bases). V was cut by 2 bases and J by 4 bases, with 12 bases left in between. The germline CDR1 and CDR2 sequences are MNHEY and SVGAGI. This CDR3 has 14 amino acids. The CDR3 reads CASSYREQGYEQYF. The CDR3 bases are TGTGCCAGCAGTTACCGGGAACAGGGTTACGAGCAGTACTTC.

Only a few counts were recorded for this clonotype. This chain links TRBV12-3 or TRBV12-4 with TRBJ2-3; TRBD2 aligns across 8 bases. The ends lost 5 bases at V and 6 bases at J; junction bases unmatched: 16. The CDR3 runs to 17 residues. The CDR3 loop is CASSPPKGAGVGDTQYF. DNA of the CDR3: TGTGCCAGCAGTCCGCCTAAGGGAGCGGGAGTCGGTGATACGCAGTATTTT.

V and J are TRBV13 and TRBJ2-7; D ambiguous. Trimming shortened V by 3 bases and J by 0 bases, and 9 bases separated the two germline ends. Germline assignment: CDR1 PRHDT and CDR2 FYEKMQ (reference sequence). The CDR3 spans 14 residues. CDR3 sequence: CASSFRGGSYEQYF. The CDR3 DNA reads TGTGCCAGCAGCTTCAGAGGCGGCTCCTACGAGCAGTACTTC.

This clonotype was picked up a small number of times. This chain joins TRBV12-5 and TRBJ2-1; TRBD1 is a possible D gene (5 bases). Germline CDR1 is LGHNT and CDR2 is FRNRAP. This CDR3 contains 15 residues. Trimming took 1 base from V and 0 from J, leaving 7 bases between them. In DNA form, the CDR3 reads TGTGCTAGTGGTTTGGGACAGAGCTCCTACAATGAGCAGTTCTTC. It specifies CASGLGQSSYNEQFF.

This clonotype was seen ten or more times. This chain connects TRBV5-5 to TRBJ2-1, with 11 bases aligning to TRBD2. Unmatched junction bases numbered 6, after V lost 2 bases and J lost 8 bases. This CDR3 comprises 15 residues. The germline V gene has CDR1 SGHKS and CDR2 YYEKEE (reference sequence). CDR3 loop: CASSFSGRALDEQFF. CDR3 sequence (DNA): TGTGCCAGCAGCTTTAGCGGGAGGGCCCTGGATGAGCAGTTCTTC.

The chain joins TRBV7-9 to TRBJ2-5; 10 bases match TRBD1. Unmatched junction bases numbered 11, after V lost 5 bases and J lost 5 bases. The CDR3 is 16 amino acids. Germline loops: CDR1 SEHNR, CDR2 FQNEAQ (reference sequence). For the CDR3, the DNA is TGTGCCAGCAGCCGAATCCACGACAGGGGGCGTGAGACCCAGTACTTC. It yields the protein CASSRIHDRGRETQYF.

This clonotype came up many times. The chain couples TRBV6-1 to TRBJ2-1; D may be TRBD1 (5 bases). Trimming left V 6 bases short and J 6 bases short, with 18 bases between. The CDR3 extends over 15 amino acids. CDR1 and CDR2 from the germline V gene are MNHNS and SASEGT. CDR3 DNA: TGTGCCAGCAGCGGACCCCGGCAGGGTAGCAATGAGCAGTTCTTC. Translation gives CASSGPRQGSNEQFF.

The J gene is TRBJ2-2, the V gene TRBV10-1; D unclear. Germline-derived CDR1 and CDR2 are WNHNN and SYGVQD (reference sequence). V was pared by 5 bases and J by 2 bases, with 6 bases between. This CDR3 spans 13 amino acids. CDR3 in amino acids: CASSRVNTGELFF. Written as DNA, the CDR3 is TGCGCCAGCAGTAGGGTTAACACCGGGGAGCTGTTTTTT.

This clonotype was observed a few times. This chain connects TRBV9 to TRBJ2-3, with 9 nucleotides matching TRBD2. The CDR3 has 16 amino acids. Trimming removed 3 bases from V and 2 bases from J; junction bases left unmatched: 7. Germline V CDR1 and CDR2: SGDLS, YYNGEE. This CDR3 is CASSGPSGASTDTQYF. CDR3 nucleotide sequence: TGTGCCAGCAGCGGCCCTAGCGGGGCTTCCACAGATACGCAGTATTTT.

This clonotype was seen a few times. The chain combines TRBV4-3 with TRBJ2-3; D is unclear. Germline CDR1 is LGHNA and CDR2 is YSLEER. This CDR3 is 16 amino acids long. Trimming cost V 1 base and J 4 bases, with 15 bases left between them. CDR3 residues: CASSQGTYGDSDTQYF. The CDR3 DNA reads TGCGCCAGCAGCCAAGGAACCTACGGCGATTCAGATACGCAGTATTTT.

The chain carries TRBV3-1 and TRBJ2-1, with TRBD2 matching 7 bases. The CDR3 runs to 15 residues. CDR1 is LGHDT and CDR2 is YNNKEL in the germline V gene (reference sequence). Losses at the gene ends were 10 bases for V and 8 bases for J; bases not matched to a gene: 17. The CDR3 region is CATSSSGARVDEQFF. CDR3 coding DNA: TGTGCCACCTCCTCGAGCGGGGCCCGGGTGGATGAGCAGTTCTTC.